This TCR beta chain was documented in a study of T cells in Graves' hyperthyroidism and ophthalmopathy. General study findings and limits: Most thyroid clonotypes with frequency above 0.001 were detected in blood. Separation of ophthalmopathy from stable hyperthyroidism was achieved by a 13 V-J model.

CDR1 is SGHTA and CDR2 is FQGTGA in the germline V gene. CDR3 length equals 15 residues. With 2 bases removed from V and 0 bases from J, the gap between germline ends came to 11 bases. Graves' hyperthyroidism is called stable when ophthalmopathy does not progress within 18 months. Exclusions: uncontrolled infection, other autoimmune disease, pregnancy, lactation. Authors of the study amplified TCR beta CDR3 regions from RNA transcripts. TCR CDR3 underwent first-round RT-PCR with the HTBI primer set. A single record per CDR3 protein comes from TCRdb applying MiXCR to the multiplex PCR reads. The sample contains approximately 400,000 distinct CDR3 sequences, about a sixth of which appear only once. In its sample, this clonotype was seen many times. Its specificity is unknown.

The sequenced sample was blood. The TCR originated in a woman aged 18-35 years with Graves' hyperthyroidism. The chain combines TRBV7-3 with TRBJ2-7; D gene ambiguous. The CDR3 bases are TGTGCCAGCAGCTTAGCCGGCCTAAGCTCCTACGAGCAGTACTTC. Protein: CASSLAGLSSYEQYF.